These 32 T cell receptor beta chains originate from one sample sequenced in a study of OX40 agonist ivuxolimab in advanced cancers. Here immunoSEQ multiplex PCR was the method, and the copy in TCRdb shows in-frame clones only, minus some. The table includes around 60,000 clones, 79% detected once. Here the sequenced sample was CD4+ or CD8+ T cells sorted from blood, taken in a trial of the OX40 agonist ivuxolimab. The origin of the receptors is an adult with an advanced solid tumor such as melanoma, head and neck, liver or kidney cancer.

V usage is TRBV15 and J usage is TRBJ1-1; TRBD1 might be the D (5 bases). Trimming left V 7 bases short and J 4 bases short, with 19 bases between. The CDR3 has 15 amino acids. The germline V gene has CDR1 LNHNV and CDR2 YYDKDF (reference sequence). CDR3 bases: TGTGCCACCACTACTTCGCCAGGGTGGGCCACTGAAGCTTTCTTT. Translating gives CATTTSPGWATEAFF.

This sequence joins TRBV4-3 and TRBJ2-2; D perhaps matches TRBD1 (6 bases). This CDR3 region has 15 residues. The germline V gene has CDR1 LGHNA and CDR2 YSLEER. Trimming took 1 base from V and 6 from J, leaving 12 bases between them. The CDR3 DNA sequence: TGCGCCAGCAGCCAAGGGGGGCAGGGCGCCGGGGAGCTGTTTTTT. Translated: CASSQGGQGAGELFF.

The rearrangement uses TRBV27 and TRBJ2-2; D unresolved. The V gene lost 0 bases and the J gene lost 2 bases, with 13 bases spanning the gap. Germline-derived CDR1 and CDR2 are MNHEY and SMNVEV (reference sequence). CDR3 length: 17 residues. CDR3 coding DNA: TGTGCCAGCAGTTTATCCAAAGTTACCTTAAACACCGGGGAGCTGTTTTTT. This gives the protein CASSLSKVTLNTGELFF.

The sample holds many counts of this clone. The rearrangement links TRBV29-1 to TRBJ1-2; D is unresolved. Germline V gives CDR1 SQVTM, CDR2 ANQGSEA. V was pared by 1 base and J by 4 bases, with 13 bases between. This CDR3 is 14 amino acids long. The CDR3 nucleotides read TGCAGCGTTGAAGCCCTAGCCCACTCCTATGGCTACACCTTC. Protein product: CSVEALAHSYGYTF.

This clone was detected only a few times. The chain couples TRBV7-2 to TRBJ2-3, with TRBD1 identical over 7 bases. V lost 5 bases and J lost 5; bases outside the gene matches: 7. The CDR3 runs 14 residues. Per germline, CDR1 SGHTA and CDR2 FQGNSA. The CDR3 sequence is CASSKRQGVDTQYF. CDR3 DNA: TGTGCCAGCAGCAAAAGACAGGGAGTAGATACGCAGTATTTT.

V and J are TRBV2 and TRBJ2-5; 8 bases map to TRBD2. The CDR3 length is 13 residues. Germline V gene lookup returns CDR1 SNHLY and CDR2 FYNNEI. V lost 11 bases, J lost 4 bases, and 9 bases stayed unmatched. The CDR3 nucleotides read TGTGCCGGGATAGCGGGGTGGGGAGAGACCCAGTACTTC. Encoded protein: CAGIAGWGETQYF.

Here the CDR3 reads CSVEAPGQGALFTGANVLTF. The CDR3 DNA sequence: TGCAGCGTTGAAGCCCCGGGACAGGGGGCGCTATTCACTGGGGCCAACGTCCTGACTTTC. The gene calls are TRBV29-1 and TRBJ2-6, with 12 bases lining up with TRBD1. Germline trimming cut 1 base from V and 2 bases from J; bases unmatched to any gene: 12. Per the germline V gene, CDR1 is SQVTM and CDR2 is ANQGSEA. This CDR3 is 20 amino acids long.

CDR3 in amino acids: CASSLPKLAAQGNEQFF. As DNA, the CDR3 is TGTGCCAGCAGCTTACCTAAGTTGGCGGCCCAGGGCAATGAGCAGTTCTTC. The chain has TRBV7-6 and TRBJ2-1; the D gene is possibly TRBD1 (5 bases). V lost 2 bases and J lost 6, with 20 bases in between. Germline values: CDR1 SGHVS, CDR2 FNYEAQ. The CDR3 spans 17 residues.

This clone was picked up one time. This chain links TRBV5-1 with TRBJ2-5; D might be TRBD1 or TRBD2, each matching 6 bases. Germline CDR1 and CDR2: SGHRS and YFSETQ. CDR3 length: 14 amino acids. V lost 2 bases and J 2 bases, leaving 10 bases between the germline ends. The CDR3, as DNA: TGCGCCAGCAGCTTAGGGGGGCCACAAGAGACCCAGTACTTC. Encoded protein: CASSLGGPQETQYF.

The chain recombines TRBV7-9 with TRBJ1-1; no firm D call. The CDR3 has 17 residues. Trimming stripped 3 bases from V and 0 bases from J, with 17 bases between. Germline CDR1 is SEHNR and CDR2 is FQNEAQ (reference sequence). The CDR3 sequence: CASSFLSAEVMNTEAFF. Here the CDR3 DNA reads TGTGCCAGCAGCTTTTTATCCGCCGAGGTAATGAACACTGAAGCTTTCTTT.

The J gene is TRBJ1-2, the V gene TRBV29-1; 7 nucleotides line up with TRBD1. Per germline, CDR1 SQVTM and CDR2 ANQGSEA. This CDR3 region has 13 residues. The V gene end was trimmed by 7 bases and the J gene end by 5 bases; junction bases not matched to a gene: 10. The CDR3 sequence is CSAYRDSTYGYTF. The CDR3 region has the DNA TGCAGCGCATACCGGGACAGTACGTATGGCTACACCTTC.

The chain joins TRBV6-1 to TRBJ2-5; 9 nucleotides agree with TRBD2. With V trimmed by 6 bases and J by 0 bases, 2 bases remained unmatched. Germline lookup yields CDR1 MNHNS and CDR2 SASEGT. This CDR3 is 14 amino acids long. The CDR3 region has the DNA TGTGCCAGCAGGACTAGCGGTTACCAAGAGACCCAGTACTTC. This translates into CASRTSGYQETQYF.

This rearrangement joins TRBV27 to TRBJ2-1; no firm D call. There are 12 residues in the CDR3. Germline V gene lookup returns CDR1 MNHEY and CDR2 SMNVEV (reference sequence). V lost 3 bases and J 8 bases, leaving 8 bases between the germline ends. The DNA for the CDR3 is TGTGCCAGCAGTTTTCTTGGCGATGAGCAGTTCTTC. Translating it yields CASSFLGDEQFF.

This chain connects TRBV11-2 to TRBJ2-3; 8 nucleotides match TRBD2. The germline gives CDR1 SGHAT, CDR2 FQNNGV. This CDR3 has 15 residues. J gave up 5 bases and V 1 base, and 5 bases lay outside the gene matches. CDR3 bases: TGTGCCAGCAGCTTAGGCGGGGGGCCAGGAGATACGCAGTATTTT. Its translation is CASSLGGGPGDTQYF.

This clone was counted only a few times. The chain couples TRBV7-9 to TRBJ2-1; 8 nucleotides match TRBD1. Germline V CDR1 and CDR2: SEHNR, FQNEAQ (reference sequence). Trimming cost V 2 bases and J 6 bases; bases outside gene matches: 3. The CDR3 loop spans 14 amino acids. Here the CDR3 DNA reads TGTGCCAGCAGCTTAAGCAGGGGGCTCAATGAGCAGTTCTTC. Protein product: CASSLSRGLNEQFF.

This rearrangement joins TRBV7-9 to TRBJ2-3, with 8 bases lining up with TRBD2. Per the germline V gene, CDR1 is SEHNR and CDR2 is FQNEAQ (reference sequence). The CDR3 loop spans 15 amino acids. Unmatched junction bases numbered 17, after V lost 4 bases and J lost 14 bases. The DNA of the CDR3 is TGTGCCAGCAGCTCCCGGGCGGGAGGCCCCAGGGGATCGTATTTT. Amino acid sequence: CASSSRAGGPRGSYF.

This clone was observed once. V is TRBV5-1 and J is TRBJ1-4, with D tentatively TRBD1 (5 bases). V was clipped by 4 bases and J by 5 bases, with 18 bases between them. The CDR3 is 16 amino acids. Germline CDR1 is SGHRS and CDR2 is YFSETQ. The CDR3 spells CASSAAGQRGNEKLFF. In DNA form, the CDR3 reads TGCGCCAGCAGCGCCGCAGGGCAGCGAGGGAATGAAAAACTGTTTTTT.

V usage is TRBV19 and J usage is TRBJ1-2; D perhaps matches TRBD1 (5 bases). The V gene lost 6 bases and the J gene lost 8 bases, with 19 bases spanning the gap. CDR1 and CDR2 from the germline V gene are LNHDA and SQIVND (reference sequence). There are 14 residues in the CDR3. CDR3 DNA: TGTGCCAGTAGGTATCAGGGTAATGGAGCAGGCTACACCTTC. Protein product: CASRYQGNGAGYTF.

This clone has more than one count but fewer than ten. This chain links TRBV2 with TRBJ2-1; 13 nucleotides line up with TRBD2. Germline loops: CDR1 SNHLY, CDR2 FYNNEI. V lost 6 bases to trimming and J lost 3 bases; unmatched junction nucleotides: 5. The CDR3 runs 16 residues. CDR3 residues: CASRRLAGGVYNEQFF. DNA of the CDR3: TGTGCCAGCAGGAGACTAGCGGGAGGTGTCTACAATGAGCAGTTCTTC.

Concerning this clone itself: An end of the junction differs from the germline gene, which may be a read error. The chain is built from TRBV2 and TRBJ1-2, with D perhaps TRBD1 (6 bases). Germline V gives CDR1 SNHLY, CDR2 FYNNEI. This CDR3 has 16 residues. CDR3 sequence reads: CASSGDSSVGGQGYAF. The CDR3 DNA reads as TGTGCCAGCAGTGGCGACAGTTCCGTGGGGGGCCAAGGCTACGCCTTC. The full variable domain, its missing parts supplied by reference TRBV2 and TRBJ1-2, is EPEVTQTPSHQVTQMGQEVILRCVPISNHLYFYWYRQILGQKVEFLVSFYNNEISEKSEIFDDQFSVERPDGSNFTLKIRSTKLEDSAMYFCASSGDSSVGGQGYAFGSGTRLTVV.

The V call is TRBV27, the J call TRBJ1-2; D might be TRBD1 (5 bases). CDR1 is MNHEY and CDR2 is SMNVEV in the germline V gene (reference sequence). CDR3 length equals 12 residues. The ends were cut back, 6 bases at V and 8 bases at J, with 13 bases in the middle. The CDR3 protein is CASRRGAGGYTF. The CDR3 DNA follows: TGTGCCAGCAGGAGAGGGGCCGGGGGCTACACCTTC.

The V gene is TRBV7-3, the J gene TRBJ2-6, with D unclear. The germline V gene encodes CDR1 SGHTA and CDR2 FQGTGA. CDR3 size: 14 residues. Trimming took off 7 bases at V and 0 bases at J, with 7 bases between the two ends. The CDR3 DNA sequence: TGTGCCAGCACCGACCCCTCTGGGGCCAACGTCCTGACTTTC. This sequence encodes CASTDPSGANVLTF.

The genes are TRBV6-5 and TRBJ1-4; D is unresolved. The germline V gene encodes CDR1 MNHEY and CDR2 SVGAGI. The CDR3 runs to 16 residues. The ends were cut back, 0 bases at V and 1 base at J, with 9 bases in the middle. The CDR3 bases are TGTGCCAGCAGTTACTCGGCGGGGATAACTAATGAAAAACTGTTTTTT. This codes for CASSYSAGITNEKLFF.

The J gene is TRBJ2-4, the V gene TRBV5-6; 7 positions match TRBD2. Unmatched junction bases numbered 2, after V lost 3 bases and J lost 2 bases. Germline V gives CDR1 SGHDT, CDR2 YYEEEE. The CDR3 totals 14 residues. CDR3 sequence (DNA): TGTGCCAGCAGCTGGGGGGGAACCAAAAACATTCAGTACTTC. Amino acids: CASSWGGTKNIQYF. The full variable domain, with the rest looked up from reference TRBV5-6 and TRBJ2-4, is DAGVTQSPTHLIKTRGQQVTLRCSPKSGHDTVSWYQQALGQGPQFIFQYYEEEERQRGNFPDRFSGHQFPNYSSELNVNALLLGDSALYLCASSWGGTKNIQYFGAGTRLSVL.

V gene TRBV30 combines with J gene TRBJ2-1; D might be TRBD2 (6 bases). This CDR3 region has 14 residues. The germline V gene encodes CDR1 GTSNPN and CDR2 SVGIG (reference sequence). V lost 2 bases to trimming and J lost 6 bases, with 14 bases between them. The CDR3 DNA sequence: TGTGCCTGGAGTACGGGGGACTCGTTCAATGAGCAGTTCTTC. Translated: CAWSTGDSFNEQFF. The variable domain in full, with the rest retrieved from reference TRBV30 and TRBJ2-1, is SQTIHQWPATLVQPVGSPLSLECTVEGTSNPNLYWYRQAAGRGLQLLFYSVGIGQISSEVPQNLSASRPQDRQFILSSKKLLLSDSGFYLCAWSTGDSFNEQFFGPGTRLTVL.

The chain has TRBV7-2 and TRBJ1-5; D possibly corresponds to TRBD1 (5 bases). The germline V and J ends were trimmed by 5 bases and 5 bases, with 13 bases remaining between them. Germline V gene lookup returns CDR1 SGHTA and CDR2 FQGNSA. The CDR3 totals 14 residues. For the CDR3, the DNA is TGTGCCAGCAGCCCCGGCCGGGGGGATCAGCCCCAGCATTTT. It encodes CASSPGRGDQPQHF.

The genes are TRBV11-2 and TRBJ1-1; 10 bases line up with TRBD1. V lost 4 bases and J lost 4; bases outside the gene matches: 6. Germline values: CDR1 SGHAT, CDR2 FQNNGV. The CDR3 extends over 15 amino acids. The CDR3 region is CASSSRDRGFTEAFF. Here the CDR3 DNA reads TGTGCCAGCAGCTCCCGGGACAGGGGCTTCACTGAAGCTTTCTTT.

This chain joins TRBV10-3 and TRBJ1-2, with a tentative D call TRBD1 (5 bases). Germline CDR1 is ENHRY and CDR2 is SYGVKD. The CDR3 is 15 residues long. Trimming removed 0 bases from V and 5 bases from J, with 13 bases in between. DNA of the CDR3: TGTGCCATCAGTGAGTCAGAGGGGCGTCGATATGGCTACACCTTC. It translates to CAISESEGRRYGYTF.

The gene calls are TRBV15 and TRBJ2-7; 7 positions match TRBD1. V was clipped by 4 bases and J by 6 bases; unmatched bases: 9. Looked up from germline, CDR1 is LNHNV and CDR2 is YYDKDF (reference sequence). This CDR3 comprises 14 residues. This chain's CDR3 is CATSKDRVASEQYF. The CDR3 DNA follows: TGTGCCACCAGCAAAGACAGGGTAGCGTCCGAGCAGTACTTC.

The V gene is TRBV13, the J gene TRBJ2-6; 9 nucleotides line up with TRBD1. Germline-derived CDR1 and CDR2 are PRHDT and FYEKMQ (reference sequence). CDR3 length: 16 amino acids. The V gene end was trimmed by 6 bases and the J gene end by 2 bases; junction bases not matched to a gene: 5. CDR3 nucleotides: TGTGCCAGCAGTGACTGGACAGGGGCTGGGGCCAACGTCCTGACTTTC. Amino acid sequence: CASSDWTGAGANVLTF.

This chain connects TRBV18 to TRBJ1-4; D unresolved. Trimming took 5 bases from V and 3 from J, leaving 13 bases between them. This CDR3 region has 15 residues. The germline V gene encodes CDR1 KGHSH and CDR2 LQKENI. DNA of the CDR3: TGTGCCAGCTCAGACCAACAAAGGGCTAATGAAAAACTGTTTTTT. This codes for CASSDQQRANEKLFF.

This sequence joins TRBV2 and TRBJ1-1; possibly TRBD1 for D (6 bases). V gave up 10 bases and J gave up 1 base, with 16 bases separating them. Germline V lookup: CDR1 SNHLY, CDR2 FYNNEI. There are 14 residues in the CDR3. For the CDR3, the DNA is TGTGCCACTCACTTGGGGGGCGGGAACACTGAAGCTTTCTTT. Encoded protein: CATHLGGGNTEAFF.